These 32 T cell receptor beta chains originate from one sample sequenced in a study of long-term antiretroviral therapy in people with HIV. They ran version v3.0 of the immunoSEQ assay at survey level. Libraries were prepared by immunoSEQ multiplex PCR; TCRdb keeps only in-frame clonotypes and omits some of them. The sample consists of 12,000 to 15,000 clones, roughly 80% of them appearing once. The sample was unsorted PBMCs, taken 3.2 years before starting antiretroviral therapy. The receptor source for this set is a middle-aged man with HIV.

The chain carries TRBV18 and TRBJ1-1; D remains unclear. CDR1 and CDR2 (germline): KGHSH, LQKENI. CDR3 length: 13 residues. V was clipped by 4 bases and J by 0 bases, with 6 bases between them. The CDR3 spells CASSQEMNTEAFF. The CDR3 nucleotides read TGTGCCAGCTCACAGGAAATGAACACTGAAGCTTTCTTT.

V usage is TRBV5-4 and J usage is TRBJ2-7, with 7 bases aligning to TRBD1. The CDR3 runs to 13 residues. Germline CDR1 and CDR2: SGHNT and YYREEE (reference sequence). V lost 3 bases to trimming and J lost 2 bases; unmatched junction nucleotides: 2. The CDR3 protein is CASSYDRAYEQYF. The CDR3 DNA sequence: TGTGCCAGCAGCTATGACAGGGCCTACGAGCAGTACTTC.

J is TRBJ2-1 and V is TRBV29-1; TRBD2 aligns across 9 bases. J gave up 10 bases and V 3 bases, and 10 bases lay outside the gene matches. Germline-derived CDR1 and CDR2 are SQVTM and ANQGSEA. This CDR3 contains 14 residues. CDR3: CSVEGRGGRWEQFF. The CDR3 region has the DNA TGCAGCGTTGAGGGGCGGGGGGGCCGTTGGGAGCAGTTCTTC.

This clone was detected once. The chain employs TRBV27 and TRBJ2-7; D perhaps matches TRBD2 (7 bases). V shed 0 bases and J shed 1 base, with 13 bases lying between them. The CDR3 extends over 16 amino acids. The germline gives CDR1 MNHEY, CDR2 SMNVEV (reference sequence). The CDR3 sequence is CASSLSQGTISYEQYF. In DNA, the CDR3 is TGTGCCAGCAGTTTATCCCAGGGGACTATTTCCTACGAGCAGTACTTC.

This clone appeared a few times. The chain links TRBV10-3 to TRBJ2-7; possible D gene TRBD2, 6 bases. Trimming removed 10 bases from V and 2 bases from J, with 15 bases in between. Germline CDR1 ENHRY, CDR2 SYGVKD. The CDR3 spans 13 residues. CDR3 region: CATTGTDTYEQYF. CDR3 in DNA: TGTGCCACCACCGGGACTGACACCTACGAGCAGTACTTC.

This chain connects TRBV4-2 to TRBJ2-5; 12 nucleotides match TRBD2. The CDR3 totals 18 residues. Germline trimming cut 5 bases from V and 4 bases from J; bases unmatched to any gene: 14. From germline, CDR1 is LGHNA and CDR2 YNFKEQ. The CDR3 DNA reads as TGTGCCAGCAGCGGGCGTCTAGCGGGGGGGCCTTTTTTAGAGACCCAGTACTTC. Translated, it gives CASSGRLAGGPFLETQYF.

The chain employs TRBV7-9 and TRBJ1-6, with D unresolved. The V gene's germline CDR1 is SEHNR and CDR2 FQNEAQ (reference sequence). Trimming removed 4 bases from V and 0 bases from J, with 7 bases in between. The CDR3 spans 15 residues. In nucleotides, the CDR3 is TGTGCCAGCAGCTCCTTCCCCTCCTATAATTCACCCCTCCACTTT. Encoded protein: CASSSFPSYNSPLHF.

This chain uses TRBV27 with TRBJ2-1; TRBD2 aligns across 7 bases. V dropped 4 bases and J dropped 0; count of bases not matched to a gene: 6. Germline CDR1 MNHEY, CDR2 SMNVEV (reference sequence). The CDR3 length is 16 residues. The CDR3 protein is CASSSSGASSYNEQFF. Written as DNA, the CDR3 is TGTGCCAGCAGTTCCAGCGGGGCGAGCTCCTACAATGAGCAGTTCTTC.

Only one count was recorded for this clone. V gene TRBV11-3 combines with J gene TRBJ2-7, with a possible D match to TRBD2 (7 bases). Germline loops: CDR1 SGHNT, CDR2 YENEEA. The germline V and J ends were trimmed by 0 bases and 5 bases, with 17 bases remaining between them. CDR3 size: 16 residues. CDR3 amino acids: CASSLDPSAGANEQYF. The CDR3 bases are TGTGCCAGCAGCTTAGATCCATCGGCGGGGGCCAACGAGCAGTACTTC. Full variable domain (remainder filled in from reference TRBV11-3 and TRBJ2-7): EAGVVQSPRYKIIEKKQPVAFWCNPISGHNTLYWYLQNLGQGPELLIRYENEEAVDDSQLPKDRFSAERLKGVDSTLKIQPAELGDSAVYLCASSLDPSAGANEQYFGPGTRLTVT.

This clone was observed a single time. The CDR3 protein is CASGLSQLENTIYF. The CDR3 DNA follows: TGTGCTAGTGGCCTCAGTCAGTTGGAAAACACCATATATTTT. The J gene is TRBJ1-3, the V gene TRBV12-5; no firm D call. CDR1 LGHNT and CDR2 FRNRAP come from the germline V gene. V was pared by 6 bases and J by 6 bases, with 15 bases between. This CDR3 spans 14 amino acids.

The chain uses TRBV5-6 and TRBJ2-7; TRBD1 agrees at 7 bases. CDR1 and CDR2 (germline): SGHDT, YYEEEE. The CDR3 is made up of 14 amino acids. V was clipped by 2 bases and J by 6 bases; unmatched bases: 8. The CDR3 DNA is TGTGCCAGCAGCTTAGGGACAGATCCTCGCGAGCAGTACTTC. This encodes CASSLGTDPREQYF.

J is TRBJ2-2 and V is TRBV10-1; the D is unclear. The CDR3 sequence is 16 residues long. In germline, CDR1 is WNHNN, CDR2 SYGVQD (reference sequence). The V and J ends lost 1 base and 2 bases respectively, with 11 bases between them. This chain's CDR3 is CASSEWPTSNTGELFF. CDR3 DNA sequence: TGCGCCAGCAGTGAGTGGCCTACCTCTAACACCGGGGAGCTGTTTTTT.

The gene calls are TRBV5-4 and TRBJ2-7; 7 bases fit TRBD2. Germline-derived CDR1 and CDR2 are SGHNT and YYREEE (reference sequence). The CDR3 has 15 residues. Trimming at V came to 2 bases and at J to 6 bases, leaving 11 bases not matched to a gene. In DNA, the CDR3 is TGTGCCAGCAGCTTAGCGGGGCGGCCTTTTAGCGAGCAGTACTTC. Translation gives CASSLAGRPFSEQYF.

The J gene is TRBJ1-2, the V gene TRBV20-1; the match to TRBD1 covers 9 bases. Germline assignment: CDR1 DFQATT and CDR2 SNEGSKA (reference sequence). The CDR3 totals 11 residues. Trimming at V came to 6 bases and at J to 7 bases, leaving 3 bases not matched to a gene. The CDR3 is CSAGTGTGYTF. CDR3 sequence (DNA): TGCAGTGCCGGGACAGGGACTGGCTACACCTTC.

The J gene is TRBJ1-1, the V gene TRBV7-2; D not certain. This CDR3 comprises 13 residues. Trimming cost V 1 base and J 3 bases, with 6 bases left between them. CDR1 and CDR2 from the germline V gene are SGHTA and FQGNSA. DNA for the CDR3: TGTGCCAGCAGCTTAGTCAAGGACACTGAAGCTTTCTTT. Its translation is CASSLVKDTEAFF.

This clone was recorded a few times. The gene calls are TRBV28 and TRBJ2-7; D is unclear. V lost 5 bases, J lost 9 bases, and 11 bases lay in between. The CDR3 length is 11 residues. Germline V gene data show CDR1 as MDHEN and CDR2 as SYDVKM. The CDR3 sequence: CASSTISWQYF. DNA of the CDR3: TGTGCCAGCAGTACGATAAGCTGGCAGTACTTC.

The genes are TRBV29-1 and TRBJ1-1; no clear D. Germline V gene data show CDR1 as SQVTM and CDR2 as ANQGSEA. The CDR3 covers 14 residues. The germline V and J ends were trimmed by 1 base and 4 bases, with 13 bases remaining between them. The CDR3 DNA reads as TGCAGCGTTGAAGGGGGATTGGGAAGCACTGAAGCTTTCTTT. Amino acids: CSVEGGLGSTEAFF.

The chain employs TRBV2 and TRBJ1-1; D may be TRBD1 (6 bases). V was shortened by 7 bases and J by 4 bases, with 16 bases between the two germline ends. Per germline, CDR1 SNHLY and CDR2 FYNNEI. CDR3 size: 14 residues. The CDR3 here is CASIQRGARTEAFF. CDR3 DNA: TGTGCCAGCATCCAAAGGGGGGCGCGCACTGAAGCTTTCTTT.

This clone was counted a few times. The gene calls are TRBV13 and TRBJ2-5; 9 nucleotides line up with TRBD2. V dropped 4 bases and J dropped 4; count of bases not matched to a gene: 10. Germline V gene sequence: CDR1 PRHDT, CDR2 FYEKMQ (reference sequence). This CDR3 has 16 residues. The CDR3 DNA follows: TGTGCCAGCAGCTCGGTTAGCGGGGGCGGGACAGAGACCCAGTACTTC. The encoded protein is CASSSVSGGGTETQYF. The variable domain in full, completed from reference TRBV13 and TRBJ2-5, reads AAGVIQSPRHLIKEKRETATLKCYPIPRHDTVYWYQQGPGQDPQFLISFYEKMQSDKGSIPDRFSAQQFSDYHSELNMSSLELGDSALYFCASSSVSGGGTETQYFGPGTRLLVL.

V usage is TRBV5-1 and J usage is TRBJ1-2; 7 nucleotides line up with TRBD1. The V gene end was trimmed by 1 base and the J gene end by 9 bases; junction bases not matched to a gene: 9. Germline lookup yields CDR1 SGHRS and CDR2 YFSETQ. This CDR3 has 14 residues. The CDR3 spells CASSLTGEGSSYTF. The CDR3, as DNA: TGCGCCAGCAGCTTGACAGGGGAAGGGTCTAGCTACACCTTC.

The chain uses TRBV4-1 and TRBJ2-2; D uncertain. Deletions cut 0 bases from V and 9 bases from J, with 11 bases between. The CDR3 covers 14 residues. CDR1 MGHRA and CDR2 YSYEKL come from the germline V gene. The CDR3 nucleotides are TGCGCCAGCAGCCAAGATCGGAGCTCCCGGGAGCTGTTTTTT. Its translation: CASSQDRSSRELFF.

This sequence joins TRBV4-1 and TRBJ2-7, with D possibly matching TRBD1 (6 bases). V was cut by 3 bases and J by 3 bases, with 12 bases left in between. In germline, CDR1 is MGHRA, CDR2 YSYEKL. The CDR3 has 14 amino acids. CDR3 protein: CASSHPHRVYEQYF. The CDR3 DNA is TGCGCCAGCAGCCATCCCCACAGGGTCTACGAGCAGTACTTC.

This clone was observed a few times. The rearrangement joins TRBV5-1 to TRBJ2-2; 8 nucleotides align to TRBD2. This CDR3 comprises 16 residues. The V gene's germline CDR1 is SGHRS and CDR2 YFSETQ. V shed 4 bases and J 4 bases; nucleotides not matched to a gene: 9. Written as DNA, the CDR3 is TGCGCCAGCAGCCCCGCGGCTAGCGGGTTCACCGGGGAGCTGTTTTTT. Protein sequence: CASSPAASGFTGELFF.

The chain recombines TRBV10-2 with TRBJ2-4; D is uncertain. V was shortened by 2 bases and J by 2 bases, with 7 bases between the two germline ends. Germline CDR1 and CDR2: WSHSY and SAAADI. The CDR3 has 14 residues. The CDR3 sequence is CASSESLTKNIQYF. The DNA for the CDR3 is TGCGCCAGCAGTGAGAGCCTTACCAAAAACATTCAGTACTTC.

J is TRBJ1-4 and V is TRBV7-9; 9 bases agree with TRBD1. The CDR3 has 16 residues. Germline trimming cut 1 base from V and 8 bases from J; bases unmatched to any gene: 8. Germline V lookup: CDR1 SEHNR, CDR2 FQNEAQ (reference sequence). CDR3 in amino acids: CASSLVAGQGQEKLFF. The CDR3 DNA is TGTGCCAGCAGCTTAGTAGCGGGACAGGGTCAAGAAAAACTGTTTTTT.

CDR3 nucleotides: TGTGCCAGTAGTATCGGGATCTCGAACACTGAAGCTTTCTTT. This gives the protein CASSIGISNTEAFF. The chain is built from TRBV19 and TRBJ1-1, with D unclear. Germline V gives CDR1 LNHDA, CDR2 SQIVND (reference sequence). The CDR3 length is 14 residues. The V and J ends lost 3 bases and 1 base respectively, with 9 bases between them. The whole variable domain, filled in from reference TRBV19 and TRBJ1-1, reads DGGITQSPKYLFRKEGQNVTLSCEQNLNHDAMYWYRQDPGQGLRLIYYSQIVNDFQKGDIAEGYSVSREKKESFPLTVTSAQKNPTAFYLCASSIGISNTEAFFGQGTRLTVV.

The chain couples TRBV4-2 to TRBJ2-5, with D possibly being TRBD2 (5 bases). Trimming took off 3 bases at V and 5 bases at J, with 16 bases between the two ends. The CDR3 covers 15 residues. The germline CDR1 and CDR2 sequences are LGHNA and YNFKEQ. The CDR3 sequence: CASSQVWTPEETQYF. The CDR3 region has the DNA TGTGCCAGCAGCCAGGTCTGGACTCCGGAGGAGACCCAGTACTTC.

This chain connects TRBV7-7 to TRBJ1-2; D is undetermined. There are 14 residues in the CDR3. The V gene lost 1 base and the J gene lost 3 bases, with 9 bases spanning the gap. Looked up from germline, CDR1 is SSHAT and CDR2 is FNYEAQ (reference sequence). CDR3 DNA sequence: TGTGCCAGCAGCTTAGTATGGGCCGACTATGGCTACACCTTC. This codes for CASSLVWADYGYTF.

The rearrangement joins TRBV19 to TRBJ2-7; TRBD1 agrees at 7 bases. J gave up 0 bases and V 7 bases, and 6 bases lay outside the gene matches. Germline lookup yields CDR1 LNHDA and CDR2 SQIVND (reference sequence). This CDR3 region has 14 residues. Here the CDR3 reads CASTGTADSYEQYF. The DNA for the CDR3 is TGTGCCAGTACCGGGACAGCCGACTCCTACGAGCAGTACTTC.

A few counts support this clone. The chain joins TRBV27 to TRBJ1-6, with a weak D call TRBD1 (5 bases). The length of the CDR3 is 13 residues. Germline V lookup: CDR1 MNHEY, CDR2 SMNVEV (reference sequence). V was trimmed by 7 bases and J by 7 bases, leaving 11 bases between them. This CDR3 is CASTPGGNSPLHF. The DNA for the CDR3 is TGTGCCAGCACTCCTGGGGGGAATTCACCCCTCCACTTT.

The chain uses TRBV27 and TRBJ1-6; TRBD1 aligns across 8 bases. Germline loops: CDR1 MNHEY, CDR2 SMNVEV (reference sequence). The CDR3 totals 17 residues. V trimming: 6 bases; J trimming: 0 bases; junction bases outside the gene matches: 7. The DNA for the CDR3 is TGTGCCAGCAGCCGACAGGGGATCAGCTCCTATAATTCACCCCTCCACTTT. This gives the protein CASSRQGISSYNSPLHF.

This clone was detected a few times. The chain links TRBV19 to TRBJ1-5; D gene uncertain. Germline-derived CDR1 and CDR2 are LNHDA and SQIVND (reference sequence). The CDR3 extends over 14 amino acids. The V end lost 3 bases, the J end lost 3 bases, and 9 bases lay between the germline ends. CDR3 sequence reads: CASSIGETNQPQHF. The CDR3 region has the DNA TGTGCCAGTAGTATTGGGGAGACCAATCAGCCCCAGCATTTT.